This T cell receptor beta chain derives from a study of Graves' ophthalmopathy and Graves' hyperthyroidism (dated by TCRdb to between 2017 and 2018). Background for the entire study: Peripheral blood samples were taken at the time of initial diagnosis, before any treatment was given. In about six hyperthyroidism patients, the T-cell repertoire of thyroid tissue was compared with the T-cell repertoire of blood. In total, 120 to 150 blood samples were TCR-sequenced: some 43 ophthalmopathy, 75 hyperthyroidism and some 17 hyperthyroidism-to-ophthalmopathy patients. The study used signatures of the TCR beta repertoire to tell Graves' ophthalmopathy apart from Graves' hyperthyroidism and to predict which patients would progress to ophthalmopathy. Following sampling, methimazole starting at 30 mg daily was administered to hyperthyroidism patients, and high-dose intravenous methylprednisolone was administered to ophthalmopathy patients. To explore V-J signatures that separate ophthalmopathy from hyperthyroidism, a discovery set of about a hundred patients was enrolled, consisting of about 43 with ophthalmopathy and roughly 57 with stable hyperthyroidism. For training and testing, the approximately 92 patients in the discovery cohort were randomly divided in a 7:3 ratio. An independent validation cohort was composed of some 18 hyperthyroidism patients and 15 to 17 patients who later progressed from hyperthyroidism to ophthalmopathy. The paper as a whole reports these results and caveats: Most expanded thyroid clonotypes with frequency above 0.001 were also detected in blood, suggesting blood repertoires may reflect the thyroid immune response. Sample size was not predetermined statistically, and investigators were not blinded to group allocation. In cross-validation, the 13-signature model distinguished ophthalmopathy from stable hyperthyroidism with about 90% sensitivity and 81.08% specificity, and in the test set the corresponding values were around 78% and 73%. In validation, the model predicted ophthalmopathy progression with more than 70% sensitivity and roughly 72% specificity; more than ten predicted patients were CT-confirmed with GO in a median of approximately 6.2 months.

The germline V gene (reference sequence) yields MNHEY for CDR1 and SMNVEV for CDR2. V lost 5 bases and J lost 10 bases, and the count of bases not matched to a germline gene is 13. From the cysteine through the phenylalanine, the CDR3 covers 14 amino acids. Only the CDR3 DNA is retained, 42 bases long and in frame from the first base. Hyperthyroidism was defined as stable when no progression to ophthalmopathy occurred within 18 months of follow-up. Hyperthyroidism patients were newly diagnosed, were aged 18 to 65 years, and had a disease duration under 2 months. Patients were excluded if they had other autoimmune diseases, uncontrolled infections, pregnancy or lactation. Clinical symptoms, serum thyroxine, TRAb, thyroid ultrasound and orbital computed tomography formed the basis of the diagnosis. Ficoll-Paque density gradient centrifugation was used to isolate PBMCs from 8 to 10 ml of fresh peripheral blood. Total RNA was extracted with Trizol reagent and quality-checked on an Agilent 2100 Bioanalyzer.

TCR beta CDR3 regions were amplified from RNA transcripts for repertoire sequencing. HTBI primers and the Qiagen OneStep RT-PCR kit were used in a first-round RT-PCR, which was followed by a second-round multiplex PCR, size selection and purification. Libraries were sequenced on an Illumina HiSeq2000 using paired-end 100 bp reads. Under the source paper's analysis protocol: Reads were processed with SOAPnuke, discarding reads with adapters, uncalled bases, mean Phred below 15, or no exact constant-primer or identifier match. COPE v1.2.5 was used to merge high-quality paired reads. Clonotypes were defined as unique nucleotide sequences and were aligned to IMGT TRB V, D and J references using MiTCR v1.1. Only V-J combinations with frequency above 0.0001 were analysed, covering approximately 99% of repertoires. A TCR clonal expansion and chaos score per V-J combination was defined as the ratio of F50 clonal expansion to chaos observed in the TCRdist matrix. Welch's t-statistics and random forest were used to reduce features to about a dozen V-J combinations, which were fed into a naive Bayes classifier. Thyroid-blood repertoire similarity was quantified with the Morisita-Horn index. TCRdb reanalyzed the raw reads on its own, using fastp at Q25 for trimming and MiXCR for clone calling, and kept in-frame beta chains. Entries are consolidated by CDR3 protein sequence, retaining the most common genes and DNA. The V and J calls and clone size come from TCRdb's table, not from the authors' own analysis. The sample has about 620,000 distinct CDR3 sequences on record, about 20% of them singletons. The ten largest clonotypes hold more than 5.5% of the sample.

A note on this clonotype: Its specific antigen is unknown. This clone may be a read error of a much larger clone one base away.

Recombination joined TRBV27 with TRBJ1-1; TRBD1 lines up with 7 middle nucleotides. The source of this sequence is a woman aged 18 to 35 with stable Graves' hyperthyroidism. Some clones in this sample may be carry-over from other donors' samples. Donor details come from another sample of the same person, matched by shared clones. The sample taken for sequencing was peripheral blood. The nucleotide sequence reads as follows: TGTGCCAGCAGTCAAGGAACCGGGACAGAGGGAGCTTTCTTT. Translated, this is CASSQGTGTEGAFF.